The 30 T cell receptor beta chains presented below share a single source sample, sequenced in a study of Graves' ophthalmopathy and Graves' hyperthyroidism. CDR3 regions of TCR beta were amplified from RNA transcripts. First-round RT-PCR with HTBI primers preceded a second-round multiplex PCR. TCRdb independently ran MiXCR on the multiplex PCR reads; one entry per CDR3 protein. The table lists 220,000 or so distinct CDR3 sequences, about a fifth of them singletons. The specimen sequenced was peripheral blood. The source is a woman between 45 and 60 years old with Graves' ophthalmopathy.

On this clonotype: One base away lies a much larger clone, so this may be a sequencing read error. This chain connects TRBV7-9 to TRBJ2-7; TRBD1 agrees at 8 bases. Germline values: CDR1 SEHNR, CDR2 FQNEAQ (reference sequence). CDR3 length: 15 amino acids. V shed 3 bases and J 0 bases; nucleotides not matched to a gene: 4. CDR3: CASSFRTGFSYEQYF. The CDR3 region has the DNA TGTGCCAGCAGCTTCAGGACAGGGTTCTCCTACGAGCAGTACTTC.

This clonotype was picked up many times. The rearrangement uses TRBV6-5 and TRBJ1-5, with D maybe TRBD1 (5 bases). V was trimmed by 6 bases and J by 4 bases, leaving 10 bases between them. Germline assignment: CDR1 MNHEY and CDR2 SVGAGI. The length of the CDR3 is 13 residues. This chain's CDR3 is CASSQGFNQPQHF. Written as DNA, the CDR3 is TGTGCCAGCAGCCAGGGCTTTAATCAGCCCCAGCATTTT.

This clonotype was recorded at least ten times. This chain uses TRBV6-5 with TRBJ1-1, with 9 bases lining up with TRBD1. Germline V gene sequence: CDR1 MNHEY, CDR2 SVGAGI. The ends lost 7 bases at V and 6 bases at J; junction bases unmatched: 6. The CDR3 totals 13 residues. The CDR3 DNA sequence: TGTGCCAGCACTAGACAGGGGGTATCTGAAGCTTTCTTT. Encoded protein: CASTRQGVSEAFF.

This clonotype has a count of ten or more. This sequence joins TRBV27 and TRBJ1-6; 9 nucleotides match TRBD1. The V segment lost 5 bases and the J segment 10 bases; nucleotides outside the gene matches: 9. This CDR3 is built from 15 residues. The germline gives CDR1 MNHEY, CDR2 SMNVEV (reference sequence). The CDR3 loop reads CASSGGQGLGSPLHF. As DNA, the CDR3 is TGTGCCAGCAGTGGTGGACAGGGGTTGGGCTCACCCCTCCACTTT.

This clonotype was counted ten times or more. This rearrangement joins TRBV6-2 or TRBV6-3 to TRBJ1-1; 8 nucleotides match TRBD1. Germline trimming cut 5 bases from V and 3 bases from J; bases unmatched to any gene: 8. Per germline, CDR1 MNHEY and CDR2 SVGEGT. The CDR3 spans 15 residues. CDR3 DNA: TGTGCCAGCAGTGGAAGACAGGGGTTCCACACTGAAGCTTTCTTT. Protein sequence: CASSGRQGFHTEAFF.

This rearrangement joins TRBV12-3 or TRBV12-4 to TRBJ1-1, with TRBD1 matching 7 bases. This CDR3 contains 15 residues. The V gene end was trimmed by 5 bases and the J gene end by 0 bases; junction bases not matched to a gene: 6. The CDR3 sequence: CASSEKGQMNTEAFF. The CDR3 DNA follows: TGTGCCAGCAGTGAAAAGGGACAGATGAACACTGAAGCTTTCTTT.

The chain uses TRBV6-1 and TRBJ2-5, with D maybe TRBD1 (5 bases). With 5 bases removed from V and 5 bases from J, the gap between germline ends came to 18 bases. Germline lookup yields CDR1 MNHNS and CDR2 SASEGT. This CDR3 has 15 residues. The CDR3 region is CASSTLGAGYETQYF. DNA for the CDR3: TGTGCCAGCAGTACCCTTGGGGCAGGGTATGAGACCCAGTACTTC.

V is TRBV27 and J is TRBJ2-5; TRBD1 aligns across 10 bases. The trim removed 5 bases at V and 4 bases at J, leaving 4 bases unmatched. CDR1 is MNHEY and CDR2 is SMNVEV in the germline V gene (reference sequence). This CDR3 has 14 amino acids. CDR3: CASSPTGGAETQYF. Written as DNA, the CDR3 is TGTGCCAGCAGTCCGACAGGGGGCGCAGAGACCCAGTACTTC.

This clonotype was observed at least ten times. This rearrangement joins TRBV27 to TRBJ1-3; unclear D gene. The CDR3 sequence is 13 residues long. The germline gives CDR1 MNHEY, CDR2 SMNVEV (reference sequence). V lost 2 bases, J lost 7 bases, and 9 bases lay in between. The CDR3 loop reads CASSLREGNTIYF. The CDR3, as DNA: TGTGCCAGCAGTTTAAGGGAAGGTAACACCATATATTTT.

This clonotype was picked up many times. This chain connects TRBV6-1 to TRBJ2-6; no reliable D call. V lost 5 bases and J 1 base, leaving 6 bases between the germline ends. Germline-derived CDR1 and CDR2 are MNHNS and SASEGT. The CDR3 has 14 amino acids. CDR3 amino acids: CASSRMSGANVLTF. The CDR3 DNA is TGTGCCAGCAGTAGAATGTCTGGGGCCAACGTCCTGACTTTC.

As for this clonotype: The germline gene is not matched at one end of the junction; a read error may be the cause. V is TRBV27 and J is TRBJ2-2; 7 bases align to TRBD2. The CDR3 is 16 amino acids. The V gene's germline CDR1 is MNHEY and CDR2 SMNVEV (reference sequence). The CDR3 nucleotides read TGCGCCAGCAGTTTATTTACGGGAGCGGGAACCGGGGAGCTGTTTTTT. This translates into CASSLFTGAGTGELFF.

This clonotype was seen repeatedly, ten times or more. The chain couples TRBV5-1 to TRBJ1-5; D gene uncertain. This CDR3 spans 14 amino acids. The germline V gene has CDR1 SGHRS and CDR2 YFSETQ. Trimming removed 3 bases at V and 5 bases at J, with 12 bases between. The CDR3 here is CASSSEGRDQPQHF. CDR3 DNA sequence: TGCGCCAGCAGCTCGGAAGGGAGGGATCAGCCCCAGCATTTT.

The DNA for the CDR3 is TGCAGCGCACGGACTAGCGGGAGAGGGTACGAGCAGTACTTC. Translated, it gives CSARTSGRGYEQYF. The chain links TRBV29-1 to TRBJ2-7, with 13 positions matching TRBD2. With 7 bases clipped from V and 4 bases from J, the junction kept 7 bases outside the gene matches. The CDR3 has 14 amino acids. Germline CDR1 is SQVTM and CDR2 is ANQGSEA.

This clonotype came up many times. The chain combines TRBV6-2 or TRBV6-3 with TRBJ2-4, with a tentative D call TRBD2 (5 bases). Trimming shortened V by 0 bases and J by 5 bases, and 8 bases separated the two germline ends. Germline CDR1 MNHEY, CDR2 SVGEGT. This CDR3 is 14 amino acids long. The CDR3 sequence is CASSYSRGQNIQYF. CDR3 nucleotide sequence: TGTGCCAGCAGTTACTCCCGGGGTCAAAACATTCAGTACTTC.

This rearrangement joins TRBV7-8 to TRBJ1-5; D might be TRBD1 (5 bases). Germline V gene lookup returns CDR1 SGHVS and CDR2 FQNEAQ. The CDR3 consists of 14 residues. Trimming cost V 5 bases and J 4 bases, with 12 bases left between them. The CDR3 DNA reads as TGTGCCAGCAGCCCACGGACACCAAATCAGCCCCAGCATTTT. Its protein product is CASSPRTPNQPQHF.

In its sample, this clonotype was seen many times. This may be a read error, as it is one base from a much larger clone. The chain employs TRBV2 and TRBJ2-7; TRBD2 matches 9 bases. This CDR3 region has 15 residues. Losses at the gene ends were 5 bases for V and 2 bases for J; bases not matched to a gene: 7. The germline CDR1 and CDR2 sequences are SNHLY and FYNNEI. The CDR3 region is CASSWREGFPYEQYF. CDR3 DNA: TGTGCCAGCAGTTGGCGGGAGGGGTTTCCCTACGAGCAGTACTTC. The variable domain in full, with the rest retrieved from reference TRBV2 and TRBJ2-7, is EPEVTQTPSHQVTQMGQEVILRCVPISNHLYFYWYRQILGQKVEFLVSFYNNEISEKSEIFDDQFSVERPDGSNFTLKIRSTKLEDSAMYFCASSWREGFPYEQYFGPGTRLTVT.

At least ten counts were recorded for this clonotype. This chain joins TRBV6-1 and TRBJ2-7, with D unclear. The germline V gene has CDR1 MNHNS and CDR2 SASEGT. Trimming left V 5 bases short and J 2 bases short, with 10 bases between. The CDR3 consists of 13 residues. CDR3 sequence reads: CASSQTSTYEQYF. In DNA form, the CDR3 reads TGTGCCAGCAGTCAGACATCCACCTACGAGCAGTACTTC.

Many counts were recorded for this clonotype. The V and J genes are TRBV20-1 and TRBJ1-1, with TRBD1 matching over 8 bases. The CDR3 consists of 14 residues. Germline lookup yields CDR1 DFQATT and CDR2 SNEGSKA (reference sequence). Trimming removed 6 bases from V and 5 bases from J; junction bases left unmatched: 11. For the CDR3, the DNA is TGCAGTGCCAGCGCCCTGGACAGGGAGACTGAAGCTTTCTTT. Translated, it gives CSASALDRETEAFF.

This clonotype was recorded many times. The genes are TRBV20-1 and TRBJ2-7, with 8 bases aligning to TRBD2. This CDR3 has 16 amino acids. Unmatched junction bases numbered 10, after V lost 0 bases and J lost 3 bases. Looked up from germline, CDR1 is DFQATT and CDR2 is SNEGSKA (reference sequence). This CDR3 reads CSARDPNGGGNYEQYF. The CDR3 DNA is TGCAGTGCTAGAGATCCAAACGGGGGGGGCAACTACGAGCAGTACTTC.

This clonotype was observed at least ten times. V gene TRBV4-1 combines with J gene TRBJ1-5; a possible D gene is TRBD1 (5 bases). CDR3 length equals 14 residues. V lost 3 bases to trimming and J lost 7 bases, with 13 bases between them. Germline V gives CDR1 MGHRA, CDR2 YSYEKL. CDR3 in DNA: TGCGCCAGCAGCCACCAGGGTTCCGGACAGCCCCAGCATTTT. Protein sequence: CASSHQGSGQPQHF.

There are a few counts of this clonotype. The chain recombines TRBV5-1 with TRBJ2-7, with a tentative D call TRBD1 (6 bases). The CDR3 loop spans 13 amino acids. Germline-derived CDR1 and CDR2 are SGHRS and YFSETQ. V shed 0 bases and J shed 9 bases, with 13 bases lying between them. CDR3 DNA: TGCGCCAGCAGCTTGGTGGGGGCGACGGGGCAGTACTTC. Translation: CASSLVGATGQYF.

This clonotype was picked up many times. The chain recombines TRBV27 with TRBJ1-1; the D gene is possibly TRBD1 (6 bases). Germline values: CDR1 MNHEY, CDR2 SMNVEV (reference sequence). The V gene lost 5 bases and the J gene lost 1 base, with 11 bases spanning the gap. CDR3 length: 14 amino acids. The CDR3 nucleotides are TGTGCCAGCAGTCAGAGGGGGGCGAACACTGAAGCTTTCTTT. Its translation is CASSQRGANTEAFF.

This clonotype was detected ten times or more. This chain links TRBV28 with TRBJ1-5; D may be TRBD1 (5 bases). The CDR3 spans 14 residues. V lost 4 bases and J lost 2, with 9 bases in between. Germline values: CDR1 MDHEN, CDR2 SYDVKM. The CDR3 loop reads CASSSPTGNQPQHF. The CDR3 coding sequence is TGTGCCAGCAGTTCGCCGACAGGCAATCAGCCCCAGCATTTT.

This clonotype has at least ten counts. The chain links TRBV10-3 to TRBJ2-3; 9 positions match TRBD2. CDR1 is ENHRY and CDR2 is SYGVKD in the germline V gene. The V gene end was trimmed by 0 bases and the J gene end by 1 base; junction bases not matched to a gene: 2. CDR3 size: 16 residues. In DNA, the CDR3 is TGTGCCATCAGTGAGTCGCCTAGCGGGGGCACAGATACGCAGTATTTT. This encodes CAISESPSGGTDTQYF.

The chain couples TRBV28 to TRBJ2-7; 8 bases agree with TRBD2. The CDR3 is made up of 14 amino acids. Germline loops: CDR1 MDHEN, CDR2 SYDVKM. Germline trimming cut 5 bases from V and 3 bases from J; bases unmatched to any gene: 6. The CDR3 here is CASSHPAGGYEQYF. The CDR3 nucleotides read TGTGCCAGCAGTCACCCCGCGGGAGGCTACGAGCAGTACTTC.

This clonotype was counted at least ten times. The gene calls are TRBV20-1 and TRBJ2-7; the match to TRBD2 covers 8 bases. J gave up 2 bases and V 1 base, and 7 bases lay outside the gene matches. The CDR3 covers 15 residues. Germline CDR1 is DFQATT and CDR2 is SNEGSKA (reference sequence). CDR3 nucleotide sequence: TGCAGTGCTAGAGGGGAATCGGGAGGGACCTACGAGCAGTACTTC. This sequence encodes CSARGESGGTYEQYF.

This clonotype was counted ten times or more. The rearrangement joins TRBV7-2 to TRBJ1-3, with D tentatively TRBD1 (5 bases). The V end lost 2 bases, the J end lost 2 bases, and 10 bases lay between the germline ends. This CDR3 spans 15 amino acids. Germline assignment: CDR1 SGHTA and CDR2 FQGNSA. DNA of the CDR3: TGTGCCAGCAGCTTAAGTTGGGGGGCTGGAAACACCATATATTTT. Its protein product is CASSLSWGAGNTIYF.

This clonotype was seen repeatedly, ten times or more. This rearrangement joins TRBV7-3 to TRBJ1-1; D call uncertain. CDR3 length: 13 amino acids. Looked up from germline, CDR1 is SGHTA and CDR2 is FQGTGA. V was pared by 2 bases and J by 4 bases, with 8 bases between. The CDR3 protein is CASSLVSGTEAFF. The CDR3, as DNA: TGTGCCAGCAGCTTAGTTAGCGGCACTGAAGCTTTCTTT.

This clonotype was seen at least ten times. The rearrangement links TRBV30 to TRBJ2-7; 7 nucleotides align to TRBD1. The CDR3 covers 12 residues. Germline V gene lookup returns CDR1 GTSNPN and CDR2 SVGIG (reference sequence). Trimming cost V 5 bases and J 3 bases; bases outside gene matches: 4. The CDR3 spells CAWGGQDYEQYF. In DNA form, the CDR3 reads TGTGCCTGGGGAGGACAGGACTACGAGCAGTACTTC.

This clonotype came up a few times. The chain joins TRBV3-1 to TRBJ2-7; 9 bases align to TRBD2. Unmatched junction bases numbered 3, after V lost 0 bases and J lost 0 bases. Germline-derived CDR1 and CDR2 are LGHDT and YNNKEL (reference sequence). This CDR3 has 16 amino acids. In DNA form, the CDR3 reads TGTGCCAGCAGCCAAGATACTAGCGGGCGCTCCTACGAGCAGTACTTC. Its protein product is CASSQDTSGRSYEQYF.